Below, 5 T cell receptor beta chains from the same sample are listed, as sequenced in a study of blood T cell repertoires in COVID-19. The assay was immunoSEQ multiplex PCR, and TCRdb's table has in-frame clones only and misses some. The sample yields about 19,000 clones, approximately 83% seen once. Sequenced: peripheral blood. Source of these receptors: a human donor in a cohort sampled during active COVID-19.

V usage is TRBV6-5 and J usage is TRBJ2-2; 8 nucleotides agree with TRBD1. CDR1 is MNHEY and CDR2 is SVGAGI in the germline V gene. With V trimmed by 4 bases and J by 4 bases, 8 bases remained unmatched. The CDR3 extends over 16 amino acids. Written as DNA, the CDR3 is TGTGCCAGCAGTTCGACCAGGGGGCGCGGCACCGGGGAGCTGTTTTTT. It encodes CASSSTRGRGTGELFF.

The rearrangement joins TRBV7-2 to TRBJ1-2; TRBD1 is a possible D gene (5 bases). This CDR3 has 14 amino acids. V lost 3 bases and J lost 4, with 12 bases in between. In germline, CDR1 is SGHTA, CDR2 FQGNSA. The CDR3, as DNA: TGTGCCAGCAGCTTGGGGCAGAAAGGCTATGGCTACACCTTC. Protein product: CASSLGQKGYGYTF.

The chain combines TRBV28 with TRBJ2-7, with D perhaps TRBD1 (6 bases). Germline CDR1 is MDHEN and CDR2 is SYDVKM. V lost 7 bases to trimming and J lost 0 bases, with 7 bases between them. The CDR3 has 12 residues. The CDR3, as DNA: TGTGCCAGCACCAGGGGCTCCTACGAGCAGTACTTC. Encoded protein: CASTRGSYEQYF.

The chain employs TRBV2 and TRBJ2-7; TRBD2 matches at 11 bases. V shed 2 bases and J 4 bases; nucleotides not matched to a gene: 7. The CDR3 is 16 residues long. Per germline, CDR1 SNHLY and CDR2 FYNNEI. CDR3 protein: CASSEYRTSGSYEQYF. DNA of the CDR3: TGTGCCAGCAGTGAATACAGAACTAGCGGGAGTTACGAGCAGTACTTC.

The rearrangement joins TRBV4-1 to TRBJ2-2; the match to TRBD1 covers 10 bases. The V segment lost 3 bases and the J segment 7 bases; nucleotides outside the gene matches: 14. The CDR3 is 18 amino acids. CDR1 and CDR2 (germline): MGHRA, YSYEKL. CDR3 sequence reads: CASSQAYRDRGFHGELFF. Written as DNA, the CDR3 is TGCGCCAGCAGCCAGGCCTACCGGGACAGGGGTTTTCACGGGGAGCTGTTTTTT.